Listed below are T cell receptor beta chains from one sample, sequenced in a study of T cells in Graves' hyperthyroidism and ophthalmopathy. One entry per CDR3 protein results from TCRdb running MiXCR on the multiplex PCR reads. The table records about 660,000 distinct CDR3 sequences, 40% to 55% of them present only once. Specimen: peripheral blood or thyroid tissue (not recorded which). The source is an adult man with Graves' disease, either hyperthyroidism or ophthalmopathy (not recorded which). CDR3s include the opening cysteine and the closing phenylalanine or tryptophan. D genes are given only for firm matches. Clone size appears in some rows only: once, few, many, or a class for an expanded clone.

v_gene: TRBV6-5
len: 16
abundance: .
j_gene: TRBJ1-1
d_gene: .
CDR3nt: TGTGCCAGCAGTTACTATTTTGGGGCACAGAACACTGAAGCTTTCTTT
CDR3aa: CASSYYFGAQNTEAFF

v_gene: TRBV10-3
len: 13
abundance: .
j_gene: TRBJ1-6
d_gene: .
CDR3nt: TGTGCCAGCAAGAAGGGGAACAATTCACCCCTCCACTTT
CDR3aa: CASKKGNNSPLHF

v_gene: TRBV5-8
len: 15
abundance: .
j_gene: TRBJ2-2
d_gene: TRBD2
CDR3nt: TGTGCCAGCAGCACTGGACTAGCGGAGATCGGGGAGCTGTTTTTT
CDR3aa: CASSTGLAEIGELFF

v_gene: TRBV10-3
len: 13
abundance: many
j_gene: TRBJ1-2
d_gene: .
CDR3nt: TGTGCCATCAGTGGGGGTCTGCACTATGGCTACACCTTC
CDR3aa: CAISGGLHYGYTF

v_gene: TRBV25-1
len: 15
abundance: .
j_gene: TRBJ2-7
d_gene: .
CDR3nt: TGTGCCAGCAGTTACTCTGCAGGGAGGCCCTACGAGCAGTACTTC
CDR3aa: CASSYSAGRPYEQYF

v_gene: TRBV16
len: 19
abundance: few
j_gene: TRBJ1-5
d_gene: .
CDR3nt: TGTGCCAGCAGCCAATGGTATTCGGGGAAGTGGGAAAGCAATCAGCCCCAGCATTTT
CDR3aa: CASSQWYSGKWESNQPQHF

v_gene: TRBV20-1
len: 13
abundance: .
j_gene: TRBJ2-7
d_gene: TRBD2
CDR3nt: TGCAGTGCTGGACCGGGACTAGCCTACGAGCAGTACTTC
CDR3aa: CSAGPGLAYEQYF

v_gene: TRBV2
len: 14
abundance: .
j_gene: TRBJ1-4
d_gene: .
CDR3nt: TGTGCCAGCAGCCACGGGACGGAACATGAAAAACTGTTTTTT
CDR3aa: CASSHGTEHEKLFF

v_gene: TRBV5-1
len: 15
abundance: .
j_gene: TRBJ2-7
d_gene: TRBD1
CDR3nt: TGCGCCAGCAGCGCTGGACAGGGACGACTGTACGAGCAGTACTTC
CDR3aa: CASSAGQGRLYEQYF

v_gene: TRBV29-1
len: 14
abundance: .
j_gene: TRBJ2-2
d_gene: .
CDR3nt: TGCAGCGTTGTAGGCGGGGGCCCCACCGGGGAGCTGTTTTTT
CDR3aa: CSVVGGGPTGELFF

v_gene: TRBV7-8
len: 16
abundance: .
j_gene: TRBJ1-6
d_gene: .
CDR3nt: TGTGTCAGCAGTTTAGGGGCAGCCATAAATAATTCACCCCTCCACTTT
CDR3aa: CVSSLGAAINNSPLHF

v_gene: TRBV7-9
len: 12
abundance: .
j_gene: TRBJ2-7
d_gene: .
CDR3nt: TGTGCCAGCAGTTACCTTAGGGGAGAGCAGTACTTC
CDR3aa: CASSYLRGEQYF

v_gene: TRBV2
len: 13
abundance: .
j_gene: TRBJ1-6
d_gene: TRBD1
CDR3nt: TGTGCCAGCGGGGACAGGGTCAATTCACCCCTCCACTTT
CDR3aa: CASGDRVNSPLHF

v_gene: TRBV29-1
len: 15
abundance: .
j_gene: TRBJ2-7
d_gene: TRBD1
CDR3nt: TGCAGCGTTGAGGTCAGGGGGACGGCCGGGTACGAGCAGTACTTC
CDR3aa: CSVEVRGTAGYEQYF

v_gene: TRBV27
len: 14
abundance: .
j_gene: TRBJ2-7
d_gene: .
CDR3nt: TGTGCCAGCAGTTTAGGCGGGGCCGCCTACGAGCAGTACTTC
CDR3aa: CASSLGGAAYEQYF